The source of this T cell receptor beta chain is a study of regulatory T cells in long-lasting Graves disease. Study-wide results and caveats: Persistent disease samples used TRBV28, TRBJ1-2 and TRBJ2-5 preferentially. Those with persistent disease had in common more public clonotypes (roughly 3,000) than new patients (around 910). No thyroid tissue was studied; the work used peripheral blood only.

In the case of this clonotype: What it binds is unknown.

Through Arm-PCR of CDR3 regions and iRepertoire HTBI primers, TCR beta libraries were built. Via MiXCR, TCRdb re-called the multiplex PCR reads, giving one row per CDR3 protein. This sample has 550,000 to 650,000 distinct CDR3 sequences, with around 15% found just once. The time point was: newly diagnosed GD, antithyroid drugs for less than 3 months. The TCR library used RNA extracted from PBMCs. The peripheral blood volume drawn was approximately 9 milliliters, and it was collected into EDTA tubes. The CDR3 consists of 12 residues. Trimming at V came to 5 bases and at J to 5 bases, leaving 5 bases not matched to a gene. Germline V CDR1 and CDR2: DFQATT, SNEGSKA (reference sequence). This same sample was also taken into another study, of T cells in Graves' hyperthyroidism and ophthalmopathy.

This chain links TRBV20-1 with TRBJ2-5, with 7 bases matching TRBD2. This TCR came from a man younger than 30 with Graves disease. This sample comprised peripheral blood mononuclear cells (PBMCs), obtained at new diagnosis, from a patient treated with antithyroid drugs. The CDR3 nucleotides read TGCAGTGCTGGGGGGGGAAGGGAGACCCAGTACTTC. Protein product: CSAGGGRETQYF.